This TCR beta chain was recovered during a study of Graves' ophthalmopathy and Graves' hyperthyroidism listed by TCRdb under 2018. For the wider study: Peripheral blood was collected at initial diagnosis, prior to any treatment. The independent validation cohort included around 19 hyperthyroidism patients plus 17 patients who later progressed from hyperthyroidism to ophthalmopathy. The study used TCR beta repertoire signatures to distinguish Graves' ophthalmopathy from Graves' hyperthyroidism and to predict progression to ophthalmopathy. In roughly six hyperthyroidism patients, T-cell repertoires of thyroid tissue and blood were compared. To explore V-J signatures distinguishing ophthalmopathy from hyperthyroidism, a discovery set of roughly 98 patients (around 44 ophthalmopathy, roughly 56 stable hyperthyroidism) was enrolled. For training and testing, the 100 or so patients in the discovery cohort were randomly divided in a 7:3 ratio. Following sampling, methimazole starting at 30 mg daily was administered to hyperthyroidism patients, and high-dose intravenous methylprednisolone was administered to ophthalmopathy patients. In total, some 130 blood samples were TCR-sequenced: under 45 ophthalmopathy, roughly 80 hyperthyroidism and about 17 hyperthyroidism-to-ophthalmopathy patients.

Patients with ophthalmopathy had moderately to severely active disease, with a Clinical Activity Score of 3 or more, a NOSPECS grade of 4 or more, and a disease duration of less than 3 months. Patients with other autoimmune diseases, uncontrolled infections, pregnancy or lactation were excluded. Diagnosis relied on clinical symptoms, serum thyroxine, TRAb, thyroid ultrasound and orbital computed tomography. Using Ficoll-Paque density gradient centrifugation, PBMCs were isolated from about 9.4 ml of fresh peripheral blood. Trizol reagent was used to extract the total RNA, and its quality was then checked on an Agilent 2100 Bioanalyzer. In this sample, this clonotype turned up many times. The clone's antigen remains unknown. Within one base of it there is no much larger clone, and no base qualities were kept. For repertoire sequencing, TCR beta CDR3 regions were amplified from RNA transcripts. The first round was an RT-PCR using HTBI primers with the Qiagen OneStep RT-PCR kit, and this first round was followed by a second-round multiplex PCR, then size selection and purification. The libraries underwent paired-end sequencing with 100 bp reads on an Illumina HiSeq2000. The paper's data handling went like this. SOAPnuke was used for read processing, and reads with adapters, uncalled bases, a mean Phred below 15, or no exact constant-primer or identifier match were discarded. High-quality paired reads were merged with COPE v1.2.5. Clonotypes were defined as unique nucleotide sequences and were aligned to IMGT TRB V, D and J references using MiTCR v1.1. The analysis was limited to V-J combinations with a frequency above 0.0001, which together covered about 99% of repertoires. For each V-J combination, a TCR clonal expansion and chaos score was defined as the ratio of F50 clonal expansion to chaos observed in the TCRdist matrix. Welch's t-statistics and random forest were used to reduce the features to around 13 V-J combinations, which were then used as input to a naive Bayes classifier. The similarity between thyroid and blood repertoires was quantified using the Morisita-Horn index. TCRdb trimmed the raw reads at Q25, called clones with MiXCR and kept productive beta chains. Merged by CDR3 protein, the rows form single entries marked with the most common genes and DNA. The V and J calls shown here were made by TCRdb, not taken from the authors' results. This sample holds about 480,000 distinct CDR3 sequences; around 15% were observed only once. The ten most abundant clones make up 8% to 10% of the sample.

The CDR3 runs 14 amino acids, cysteine and phenylalanine included. This entry keeps only the CDR3 DNA: 42 bases, framed from base 1. The CDR1 and CDR2 encoded by the germline V gene are SNHLY and FYNNEI. V is clipped by 5 bases and J by 0 bases, and the sequence between their germline boundaries is 8 bases long. Overall results and qualifications from the work: Among expanded thyroid clonotypes with frequency above 0.001, most also showed up in blood, which suggests that blood repertoires may reflect the thyroid immune response. In cross-validation, the 13-signature model distinguished ophthalmopathy from stable hyperthyroidism with approximately 85% sensitivity and around 81% specificity, and in the test set the corresponding values were roughly 78% and 74%. No statistical method was used to set the sample size in advance, and the investigators knew which group each participant was assigned to. In validation, the model predicted ophthalmopathy progression with more than 55% sensitivity and 72% to 80% specificity; fewer than 15 predicted patients were CT-confirmed with GO in a median of about 6.1 months.

The receptor was derived from a woman younger than 45 with Graves' ophthalmopathy. Donor details come from another sample of the same person, matched by shared clones. Recombination connected TRBV2 to TRBJ1-5, with the D segment identity uncertain. The sample was blood. CDR3 sequence: CASSSVDSNQPQHF. The DNA is as follows: TGTGCCAGCAGTTCCGTGGATAGCAATCAGCCCCAGCATTTT.